The 20 T cell receptor beta chains below all came from one sample that was sequenced in a study of graft-versus-host responses after intestinal transplantation. Their recognized antigens are unknown. Sequenced by immunoSEQ multiplex PCR; TCRdb stores in-frame clones only, minus some. The repertoire holds more than 90,000 clones, 93% seen once, with 1.2% in the top ten. Here the sequenced sample was unstimulated CD8+ T cells sorted from spleen or lymph node cells, taken before transplant. All receptors come from a human donor who was the organ donor for an intestinal transplant.

The V gene is TRBV9, the J gene TRBJ1-2; D is unclear. V lost 3 bases and J lost 4, with 19 bases in between. CDR3 size: 16 residues. CDR1 is SGDLS and CDR2 is YYNGEE in the germline V gene. As DNA, the CDR3 is TGTGCCAGCAGCGCCAGCCCCAGGATAACTAGCTATGGCTACACCTTC. Translating gives CASSASPRITSYGYTF.

The chain has TRBV2 and TRBJ1-2; the D is unclear. This CDR3 region has 12 residues. V was shortened by 4 bases and J by 0 bases, with 3 bases between the two germline ends. CDR1 is SNHLY, CDR2 FYNNEI, per germline. The CDR3 sequence is CASSGTNYGYTF. The CDR3 DNA reads as TGTGCCAGCAGTGGGACTAACTATGGCTACACCTTC.

The chain has TRBV10-3 and TRBJ2-3; 10 nucleotides line up with TRBD2. Germline V gene sequence: CDR1 ENHRY, CDR2 SYGVKD. This CDR3 region has 17 residues. With V trimmed by 0 bases and J by 9 bases, 12 bases remained unmatched. For the CDR3, the DNA is TGTGCCATCAGTGAGTCCATAGCGGGAGGCCCCTTTTTAACGCAGTATTTT. It codes for CAISESIAGGPFLTQYF.

This clone was observed a single time. This sequence joins TRBV27 and TRBJ2-7; D is possibly TRBD2 (6 bases). There are 15 residues in the CDR3. Trimming removed 3 bases from V and 0 bases from J, with 12 bases in between. Germline V gene lookup returns CDR1 MNHEY and CDR2 SMNVEV (reference sequence). This CDR3 reads CASSFGLPYSYEQYF. DNA of the CDR3: TGTGCCAGCAGTTTTGGACTACCCTACTCCTACGAGCAGTACTTC.

This chain connects TRBV28 to TRBJ2-1, with TRBD2 matching 15 bases. Trimming at V came to 7 bases and at J to 6 bases, leaving 22 bases not matched to a gene. Germline V gene sequence: CDR1 MDHEN, CDR2 SYDVKM. The CDR3 is 21 amino acids. The DNA for the CDR3 is TGTGCCAGCACCCCCCGTTTTGGACTAGCGGGAGGGCCGAGGGGTCTCAATGAGCAGTTCTTC. Translated, it gives CASTPRFGLAGGPRGLNEQFF.

CDR3 bases: TGTGCCATCGGATGGGGTTACAATGAGCAGTTCTTC. This translates into CAIGWGYNEQFF. The chain employs TRBV6-1 and TRBJ2-1; no firm D call. Germline lookup yields CDR1 MNHNS and CDR2 SASEGT. CDR3 length equals 12 residues. Trimming removed 10 bases from V and 4 bases from J, with 11 bases in between.

J is TRBJ2-5 and V is TRBV19; 9 bases are shared with TRBD1. The CDR3 is made up of 15 amino acids. After removal of 5 bases from V and 3 bases from J, the junction contained 7 bases not matched to a gene. Germline V gene lookup returns CDR1 LNHDA and CDR2 SQIVND (reference sequence). This CDR3 reads CASSPTGGGEETQYF. As DNA, the CDR3 is TGTGCCAGTAGTCCTACAGGGGGCGGGGAAGAGACCCAGTACTTC.

The chain employs TRBV21-1 and TRBJ2-1; TRBD2, as called in the table, went unchecked against the DNA. TRBV21-1 is a pseudogene. CDR3 length: 17 amino acids. CDR3 nucleotide sequence: TGTGCCAGCAGCTGTTATCCGGGACTAGCTTCCTACAATGAGCAGTTCTTC. Protein sequence: CASSCYPGLASYNEQFF.

The gene calls are TRBV28 and TRBJ2-5, with no clear D. V lost 2 bases, J lost 4 bases, and 2 bases lay in between. CDR1 is MDHEN, CDR2 SYDVKM, per germline. This CDR3 is built from 11 residues. CDR3 coding DNA: TGTGCCAGCAGTTTAGGAGAGACCCAGTACTTC. Protein sequence: CASSLGETQYF.

The rearrangement uses TRBV7-9 and TRBJ2-1, with D maybe TRBD2 (6 bases). Germline loops: CDR1 SEHNR, CDR2 FQNEAQ (reference sequence). The CDR3 runs 15 residues. Trimming took 4 bases from V and 8 from J, leaving 18 bases between them. CDR3 DNA: TGTGCCAGCAGCTGGGTAGCGGACGGTACGGATGAGCAGTTCTTC. Protein sequence: CASSWVADGTDEQFF.

The chain carries TRBV7-9 and TRBJ2-1; D is undetermined. This CDR3 has 11 residues. Looked up from germline, CDR1 is SEHNR and CDR2 is FQNEAQ (reference sequence). V dropped 3 bases and J dropped 10 bases, with 7 bases sitting between them. CDR3 loop: CASSFDYEQFF. The CDR3, as DNA: TGTGCCAGCAGCTTCGATTACGAGCAGTTCTTC.

The chain links TRBV11-2 to TRBJ2-7, with D uncertain. Trimming took 4 bases from V and 4 from J, leaving 8 bases between them. The germline V gene encodes CDR1 SGHAT and CDR2 FQNNGV. The CDR3 is 12 residues long. CDR3 in amino acids: CASSSGPYEQYF. CDR3 DNA sequence: TGTGCCAGCAGCTCGGGCCCGTACGAGCAGTACTTC.

The chain carries TRBV2 and TRBJ2-7; tentative D call: TRBD1 (6 bases). The CDR3 is 14 amino acids. The V and J ends lost 7 bases and 5 bases respectively, with 18 bases between them. Germline CDR1 is SNHLY and CDR2 is FYNNEI. Here the CDR3 DNA reads TGTGCCAGCACCGGAGCCCAGGGGATGGACGAGCAGTACTTC. Protein: CASTGAQGMDEQYF.

Here the CDR3 DNA reads TGTGCCACCAGCAGAGACGGGTTCCGGGAGCTGTTTTTT. Residues: CATSRDGFRELFF. This rearrangement joins TRBV15 to TRBJ2-2; unclear D gene. Germline V gene data show CDR1 as LNHNV and CDR2 as YYDKDF (reference sequence). V was clipped by 0 bases and J by 9 bases, with 8 bases between them. The CDR3 covers 13 residues.

As DNA, the CDR3 is TGTGCCAGCACCGAGCGGGATTACAATGAGCAGTTCTTC. This translates into CASTERDYNEQFF. The chain joins TRBV2 to TRBJ2-1, with 7 bases fitting TRBD2. Germline V gives CDR1 SNHLY, CDR2 FYNNEI. Losses at the gene ends were 7 bases for V and 4 bases for J; bases not matched to a gene: 4. The CDR3 has 13 amino acids.

The V gene is TRBV7-8, the J gene TRBJ1-2, with a weak D call TRBD1 (5 bases). Germline values: CDR1 SGHVS, CDR2 FQNEAQ. Trimming cost V 2 bases and J 8 bases, with 12 bases left between them. The CDR3 extends over 13 amino acids. CDR3 bases: TGTGCCAGCAGCTTAAGGATGGGGGAGGGCTACACCTTC. Amino acid sequence: CASSLRMGEGYTF.

This rearrangement joins TRBV28 to TRBJ2-1, with 7 positions matching TRBD1. Germline values: CDR1 MDHEN, CDR2 SYDVKM. The V segment lost 2 bases and the J segment 6 bases; nucleotides outside the gene matches: 7. The CDR3 consists of 15 residues. The CDR3 coding sequence is TGTGCCAGCAGTTTACGGGGAGACAGGGTCAATGAGCAGTTCTTC. This translates into CASSLRGDRVNEQFF.

The chain is built from TRBV5-1 and TRBJ2-1, with 9 bases lining up with TRBD1. The CDR3 runs to 15 residues. Trimming cost V 0 bases and J 9 bases; bases outside gene matches: 7. The germline gives CDR1 SGHRS, CDR2 YFSETQ. CDR3 sequence reads: CASSLGDRVVGEQFF. CDR3 DNA: TGCGCCAGCAGCTTGGGGGACAGGGTAGTGGGTGAGCAGTTCTTC.

The chain employs TRBV19 and TRBJ1-1, with 7 positions matching TRBD1. The CDR3 runs 14 residues. J gave up 7 bases and V 2 bases, and 7 bases lay outside the gene matches. Per germline, CDR1 LNHDA and CDR2 SQIVND (reference sequence). This CDR3 is CASSIILAGGEAFF. CDR3 DNA: TGTGCCAGTAGTATAATTTTGGCAGGGGGTGAAGCTTTCTTT.

The V call is TRBV1, the J call TRBJ1-3. TRBV1 is shown as a pseudogene. The CDR3 contains 19 residues. The CDR3 DNA reads TGCACCAGCAGCCAAGAGCGGCTGCGGGGGAGGAAATCAGGAAACACCATATATTTT. Residues: CTSSQERLRGRKSGNTIYF.